This T cell receptor (beta chain) emerged from a study of Graves' ophthalmopathy and Graves' hyperthyroidism (dated by TCRdb to about 2018). Background for the entire study: Peripheral blood was collected at initial diagnosis, before any treatment. The study used signatures of the TCR beta repertoire to tell Graves' ophthalmopathy apart from Graves' hyperthyroidism and to predict which patients would progress to ophthalmopathy. In total, under 150 blood samples were TCR-sequenced: around 42 ophthalmopathy, roughly 80 hyperthyroidism and roughly 17 hyperthyroidism-to-ophthalmopathy patients. To explore V-J signatures distinguishing ophthalmopathy from hyperthyroidism, a discovery set of 100 or so patients (roughly 45 ophthalmopathy, over 55 stable hyperthyroidism) was enrolled. The independent validation cohort included 18 to 20 hyperthyroidism patients plus 17 patients who later progressed from hyperthyroidism to ophthalmopathy. In more than five hyperthyroidism patients, T-cell repertoires of thyroid tissue and blood were compared. Following sample collection, hyperthyroidism patients were given methimazole at a starting dose of 30 mg daily, and ophthalmopathy patients were given high-dose intravenous methylprednisolone.

What the study reported, not specific to this receptor: In validation, the model predicted ophthalmopathy progression with nearly 71% sensitivity and approximately 75% specificity; roughly 12 predicted patients were CT-confirmed with GO in a median of about 6.1 months. Most of the expanded thyroid clonotypes with a frequency above 0.001 were also detected in blood, and it was suggested that the thyroid immune response may be reflected by blood repertoires. No statistical method was used to predetermine the sample size, and group allocation was not hidden from the investigators. Ophthalmopathy was separated from stable hyperthyroidism by the 13-signature model with about 85% sensitivity and around 81% specificity in cross-validation and with 80%/75% in the test set.

V and J are truncated by 4 bases and 8 bases respectively, leaving an intervening sequence of 21 bases. Inclusive of the bounding cysteine and phenylalanine, the CDR3 is 16 residues long. Only the CDR3 DNA stays, 48 bases, in frame from base 1. The germline V gene yields SGDLS for CDR1 and YYNGEE for CDR2. Comments on this clonotype: No cognate antigen has been identified for it. Base qualities are missing; no much larger clone stands one base away.

Ophthalmopathy patients had moderately to severely active disease, Clinical Activity Score of at least 3, NOSPECS grade of at least 4, and disease duration under 3 months. Patients with other autoimmune diseases, uncontrolled infections, pregnancy or lactation were excluded. Clinical symptoms, serum thyroxine, TRAb, thyroid ultrasound and orbital computed tomography were used for diagnosis. Ficoll-Paque density gradient centrifugation was used to isolate PBMCs from around 10 ml of fresh peripheral blood. Total RNA was extracted with Trizol reagent and quality-checked on an Agilent 2100 Bioanalyzer. For repertoire sequencing, TCR beta CDR3 regions were amplified from RNA transcripts. The first round of RT-PCR was done with HTBI primers and the Qiagen OneStep RT-PCR kit, and was followed by a second round of multiplex PCR, then size selection and purification. Libraries were sequenced paired-end with 100 bp reads on an Illumina HiSeq2000. As for the authors' bioinformatics: SOAPnuke was used to process the reads, throwing out any read that had adapters, had uncalled bases, had a mean Phred below 15, or lacked an exact constant-primer or identifier match. COPE v1.2.5 was used to merge the high-quality paired reads. Each unique nucleotide sequence was treated as a clonotype, and MiTCR v1.1 was used to align the clonotypes to the IMGT TRB V, D and J references. Only V-J combinations with frequency above 0.0001 were analysed, covering 99% to 99.2% of repertoires. For each V-J combination, a TCR clonal expansion and chaos score was defined as F50 clonal expansion divided by the chaos observed in the TCRdist matrix. Features were reduced by Welch's t-statistics and random forest to over 10 V-J combinations, which fed a naive Bayes classifier. The similarity between thyroid and blood repertoires was quantified using the Morisita-Horn index. Through fastp at Q25 and MiXCR, TCRdb rebuilt clones from the public reads, retaining in-frame beta chains. Here each entry gathers all rows of one CDR3 protein and keeps the most common genes and DNA. These V and J calls originate from TCRdb's pipeline instead of the authors' own analysis. This sample gives 240,000 or so distinct CDR3 sequences in total; 45% of them show up just once. Approximately 44% of the sample rests with the top ten.

The specimen was peripheral blood. This TCR derives from an adult man with Graves' ophthalmopathy. Recombination joined TRBV9 with TRBJ1-4, and perhaps TRBD1 as D gene, on 5 matching bases. The DNA sequence is as follows: TGTGCCAGCAGCCCCTGGGGAGGGCAGGGAAGGGAAAAACTGTTTTTT. The encoded protein is CASSPWGGQGREKLFF.